What follows is one TCR beta chain and its context. Its cognate antigen is unknown. Donors counted as nominally healthy when sampled, yet unrecorded immune exposures were likely. Use of 60 Vbeta and 13 Jbeta primers characterized the PCR. The repertoire was sequenced with immunoSEQ multiplex PCR; TCRdb's copy has only in-frame clones and lacks some. This sample has 100,000 to 150,000 clones, with approximately 77% found just once. The data belong to a study of cytomegalovirus exposure and HLA in healthy donors. About the study: One earlier analysis, a look at about 179 million T cells, found 100 million to 130 million unique TCR beta sequences. Points from the study as a whole: CMV serostatus alone was available as immune exposure information. A few CMV-associated chains were confirmed in vitro to be specific for CMV antigens.

This CDR3 has 13 residues. Germline V gives CDR1 SNHLY, CDR2 FYNNEI. V lost 3 bases and J 8 bases, leaving 13 bases between the germline ends. The TCR was taken from a man aged 18 to 29 in good health and CMV-seronegative. The sample was PBMCs. The chain carries TRBV2 and TRBJ1-2; D gene unclear. The DNA of the CDR3 is TGTGCCAGCAGTGATGCGGCCTCTCGAGGCTACACCTTC. Translated: CASSDAASRGYTF.